A single sample is the source of the 32 T cell receptor beta chains below, sequenced in a study of blood T cells in healthy people across ages (dated by TCRdb to between 2014 and 2017). Libraries came from 5' RACE. Instrument on record: Illumina HiSeq 2500. The second PCR ran for roughly 7 to 12 cycles and used a J-beta primer mix along with a sample-barcoded 5' primer. TCRdb reran the public reads through fastp at Q25 and MiXCR, keeping productive beta chains. Each CDR3 protein appears once, grouped with its most common genes and DNA. Within this sample are under 800,000 distinct CDR3 sequences, with 40% to 45% of them counted one time only. 20% to 25% of the sample is in the top ten clones. Material for sequencing was blood. The receptor set was obtained from an older woman in good health.

The chain carries TRBV28 and TRBJ2-5; 10 bases agree with TRBD2. The J call may be mistaken, given a closer DNA end match to TRBJ2-7. Germline V CDR1 and CDR2: MDHEN, SYDVKM. CDR3 size: 14 residues. The chain's CDR3 is CASIVAGGGGEQYF. The DNA for the CDR3 is TGTGCCAGCATAGTAGCGGGAGGAGGGGGCGAGCAGTACTTC.

This sequence joins TRBV28 and TRBJ2-1; 7 bases match TRBD1. After removal of 6 bases from V and 4 bases from J, the junction contained 12 bases not matched to a gene. Germline V gene lookup returns CDR1 MDHEN and CDR2 SYDVKM. CDR3 size: 16 residues. Here the CDR3 DNA reads TGTGCCAGCAGCAAAACCTCAGGGGGTATGTACAATGAGCAGTTCTTC. It is translated as CASSKTSGGMYNEQFF.

This clonotype was counted only a few times. This chain connects TRBV6-5 to TRBJ2-5, with 7 bases lining up with TRBD2. Germline loops: CDR1 MNHEY, CDR2 SVGAGI. Unmatched junction bases numbered 3, after V lost 1 base and J lost 4 bases. This CDR3 spans 14 amino acids. CDR3 residues: CASSYLVAGETQYF. The CDR3 nucleotides are TGTGCCAGCAGTTACTTGGTAGCGGGAGAGACCCAGTACTTC.

This clonotype was found a few times. The V and J genes are TRBV28 and TRBJ2-7, with TRBD2 identical over 13 bases. This CDR3 is 14 amino acids long. The ends lost 7 bases at V and 2 bases at J; junction bases unmatched: 2. Germline V gene sequence: CDR1 MDHEN, CDR2 SYDVKM. DNA of the CDR3: TGTGCCAGCACTACTAGCGGGGGGGCCTACGAGCAGTACTTC. Translated: CASTTSGGAYEQYF.

The V and J genes are TRBV20-1 and TRBJ1-2; 8 bases agree with TRBD1. The V gene's germline CDR1 is DFQATT and CDR2 SNEGSKA (reference sequence). V shed 6 bases and J 0 bases; nucleotides not matched to a gene: 6. CDR3 size: 14 residues. CDR3 amino acids: CSAGGTGTNYGYTF. CDR3 nucleotide sequence: TGCAGTGCCGGTGGGACAGGAACTAACTATGGCTACACCTTC.

This clonotype was observed many times. The J gene is TRBJ2-7, the V gene TRBV6-5; 8 bases agree with TRBD1. The CDR3 length is 13 residues. CDR1 is MNHEY and CDR2 is SVGAGI in the germline V gene. J gave up 1 base and V 5 bases, and 1 base lay outside the gene matches. In DNA form, the CDR3 reads TGTGCCAGCAGTAGGACAGGGTCCTACGAGCAGTACTTC. Protein product: CASSRTGSYEQYF.

The gene calls are TRBV12-3 or TRBV12-4 and TRBJ2-7; 11 bases are a match to TRBD2. The CDR3 length is 15 residues. J lost 7 bases, V lost 4 bases, and 9 bases had no gene match. DNA of the CDR3: TGTGCCAGCAGTTCCCTCACTAGCGGGAGAGAGGAGCAGTACTTC. This codes for CASSSLTSGREEQYF.

V and J are TRBV29-1 and TRBJ2-3; D is undetermined. The CDR3 is made up of 15 amino acids. The V end lost 1 base, the J end lost 2 bases, and 13 bases lay between the germline ends. Germline CDR1 reads SQVTM; CDR2 reads ANQGSEA. CDR3 sequence (DNA): TGCAGCGTTGAAGTAAGACGAGGCCCCACAGATACGCAGTATTTT. Its translation is CSVEVRRGPTDTQYF.

This clonotype was seen just once. The chain links TRBV6-7 to TRBJ2-1, with TRBD2 matching over 10 bases. TRBV6-7 is placed among ORFs of uncertain function. The CDR3 has 13 amino acids. The V segment lost 7 bases and the J segment 12 bases; nucleotides outside the gene matches: 9. CDR3 bases: TGTGCCAGCATTAGAGCGGGGGGGACCAGGCAGTTCTTC. Protein product: CASIRAGGTRQFF.

In its sample, this clonotype was seen a few times. The V gene is TRBV5-8, the J gene TRBJ2-7; 7 bases agree with TRBD1. V shed 3 bases, J shed 6 bases, and the junction held 6 bases outside the gene matches. The germline gives CDR1 SGHTS, CDR2 YDEGEE. CDR3 length equals 13 residues. This CDR3 reads CASSSEQGFEQYF. CDR3 nucleotides: TGTGCCAGCAGCTCGGAACAGGGGTTCGAGCAGTACTTC.

The genes are TRBV7-2 and TRBJ2-1; 10 bases are shared with TRBD2. This CDR3 has 18 residues. Germline V gene lookup returns CDR1 SGHTA and CDR2 FQGNSA. V gave up 2 bases and J gave up 3 bases; unmatched junction bases: 10. CDR3 sequence reads: CASSLQELAGSRYNEQFF. The CDR3 region has the DNA TGTGCCAGCAGCTTACAAGAACTAGCGGGGTCACGCTACAATGAGCAGTTCTTC.

This chain links TRBV11-1 with TRBJ2-2; TRBD2 might be the D (6 bases). V dropped 7 bases and J dropped 0 bases, with 12 bases sitting between them. Germline assignment: CDR1 SGHAT and CDR2 FQDESV (reference sequence). This CDR3 comprises 15 residues. The CDR3 nucleotides read TGTGCCAGCAACGCGGGGTCCGCGAACACCGGGGAGCTGTTTTTT. Its translation: CASNAGSANTGELFF.

This chain joins TRBV3-1 and TRBJ2-3; no clear D gene. The CDR3 runs to 15 residues. Trimming left V 4 bases short and J 2 bases short, with 13 bases between. The germline CDR1 and CDR2 sequences are LGHDT and YNNKEL (reference sequence). The CDR3 DNA reads as TGTGCCAGCAGCCCGCGACTCGCCACCACAGATACGCAGTATTTT. Residues: CASSPRLATTDTQYF.

The rearrangement uses TRBV27 and TRBJ2-7; the match to TRBD1 covers 9 bases. Germline loops: CDR1 MNHEY, CDR2 SMNVEV (reference sequence). This CDR3 has 17 residues. Trimming at V came to 5 bases and at J to 2 bases, leaving 13 bases not matched to a gene. As DNA, the CDR3 is TGTGCCAGCAGTCCAAACCCGTTGGACAGGGGCGCCTACGAGCAGTACTTC. Translation: CASSPNPLDRGAYEQYF.

This chain joins TRBV27 and TRBJ1-6; D is unclear. The CDR3 spans 13 residues. V lost 7 bases to trimming and J lost 7 bases, with 11 bases between them. Germline CDR1 and CDR2: MNHEY and SMNVEV (reference sequence). The CDR3 DNA reads TGTGCCAGCAAGGACGAACGGAATTCACCCCTCCACTTT. It yields the protein CASKDERNSPLHF.

The chain's CDR3 is CAWSVRSVLSETQYF. Written as DNA, the CDR3 is TGTGCCTGGAGTGTCCGGTCAGTGTTATCGGAGACCCAGTACTTC. The V and J genes are TRBV30 and TRBJ2-5; no definite D call. CDR1 GTSNPN and CDR2 SVGIG come from the germline V gene (reference sequence). The V and J ends lost 0 bases and 5 bases respectively, with 16 bases between them. The CDR3 extends over 15 amino acids.

The rearrangement joins TRBV4-3 to TRBJ1-2; 8 nucleotides agree with TRBD1. Germline assignment: CDR1 LGHNA and CDR2 YSLEER. The length of the CDR3 is 13 residues. Trimming at V came to 1 base and at J to 7 bases, leaving 2 bases not matched to a gene. The CDR3 loop reads CASSQGTGRGYTF. CDR3 in DNA: TGCGCCAGCAGCCAAGGGACAGGGCGTGGCTACACCTTC.

The rearrangement links TRBV12-3 or TRBV12-4 to TRBJ2-6; possible D gene TRBD2, 5 bases. The CDR3 contains 17 residues. V shed 6 bases and J shed 0 bases, with 15 bases lying between them. CDR3 loop: CASSTLEGDSGANVLTF. For the CDR3, the DNA is TGTGCCAGCAGCACCCTCGAGGGAGACTCTGGGGCCAACGTCCTGACTTTC.

Only a few counts were recorded for this clonotype. This chain connects TRBV5-8 to TRBJ1-2; the D gene is possibly TRBD1 (5 bases). V was trimmed by 4 bases and J by 5 bases, leaving 21 bases between them. The CDR3 is made up of 16 amino acids. Germline lookup yields CDR1 SGHTS and CDR2 YDEGEE. The CDR3 DNA reads as TGTGCCAGCAGCCGCGGGACGACTAAAGTGACATATGGCTACACCTTC. As protein: CASSRGTTKVTYGYTF.

The V gene is TRBV2, the J gene TRBJ2-3, with no clear D. Germline V CDR1 and CDR2: SNHLY, FYNNEI. V lost 6 bases and J lost 6, with 10 bases in between. This CDR3 comprises 12 residues. CDR3 protein: CASSLTWDTQYF. The CDR3 DNA follows: TGTGCCAGCAGCTTGACATGGGATACGCAGTATTTT.

Concerning this clonotype itself: One base away lies a much larger clone, so this may be a sequencing read error. The conserved closing phenylalanine or tryptophan is absent in this CDR3, likely reflecting a read error. The gene calls are TRBV20-1 and TRBJ1-1; 10 bases align to TRBD1. Germline-derived CDR1 and CDR2 are DFQATT and SNEGSKA (reference sequence). CDR3 length equals 15 residues. V trimming: 3 bases; J trimming: 4 bases; junction bases outside the gene matches: 8. CDR3: CSASPPGQGSTEAFL. CDR3 DNA sequence: TGCAGTGCTAGCCCCCCGGGACAGGGGAGCACTGAAGCTTTCTTG.

Of note for this clonotype: A single base separates this from a much larger clone, so it may be a read error. The rearrangement uses TRBV5-5 and TRBJ2-1, with 12 positions matching TRBD2. This CDR3 contains 18 residues. The ends lost 0 bases at V and 3 bases at J; junction bases unmatched: 7. Germline loops: CDR1 SGHKS, CDR2 YYEKEE (reference sequence). This chain's CDR3 is CASSLALTSGRNYNEQFF. The CDR3 coding sequence is TGTGCCAGCAGCTTGGCCCTGACTAGCGGGAGAAACTACAATGAGCAGTTCTTC.

The genes are TRBV6-1 and TRBJ2-2, with 7 bases that match TRBD1. The CDR3 loop spans 13 amino acids. Germline values: CDR1 MNHNS, CDR2 SASEGT. V shed 8 bases, J shed 9 bases, and the junction held 9 bases outside the gene matches. CDR3 loop: CASSGQIGRELFF. DNA for the CDR3: TGTGCCAGCTCGGGACAGATCGGGCGGGAGCTGTTTTTT.

Of note for this clonotype: Just one base apart from a much larger clone, this may be a read error. This rearrangement joins TRBV7-7 to TRBJ2-5, with D possibly being TRBD1 (6 bases). CDR1 and CDR2 (germline): SSHAT, FNYEAQ (reference sequence). The CDR3 runs 15 residues. CDR3: CASGLAQGGQETQYF. CDR3 bases: TGTGCCAGCGGCTTAGCGCAAGGGGGCCAAGAGACCCAGTACTTC.

This clonotype showed up just a few times. The chain links TRBV6-5 to TRBJ2-5; 7 bases align to TRBD2. This CDR3 contains 15 residues. V was clipped by 5 bases and J by 6 bases; unmatched bases: 12. Germline CDR1 and CDR2: MNHEY and SVGAGI. The DNA for the CDR3 is TGTGCCAGCAGTAGCGAAGCGGGGCTTAGAAAGACCCAGTACTTC. Translating gives CASSSEAGLRKTQYF.

This clonotype was seen only a few times. The rearrangement uses TRBV3-1 and TRBJ1-1; D may be TRBD1 (6 bases). V was cut by 3 bases and J by 7 bases, with 12 bases left in between. This CDR3 is built from 13 residues. In germline, CDR1 is LGHDT, CDR2 YNNKEL (reference sequence). As DNA, the CDR3 is TGTGCCAGCAGCCAGACAGGCTGGGGTGAAGCTTTCTTT. The encoded protein is CASSQTGWGEAFF.

For this clonotype: The conserved phenylalanine or tryptophan is not found at the CDR3 terminus, so this likely reflects a read error. The V gene is TRBV7-9, the J gene TRBJ2-1; TRBD2 matches at 8 bases. CDR3 size: 15 residues. V shed 5 bases, J shed 5 bases, and the junction held 8 bases outside the gene matches. Germline values: CDR1 SEHNR, CDR2 FQNEAQ (reference sequence). DNA for the CDR3: TGTGCCAGCAGCCTCTCTTACGGGAGGGACAATGAGCAGTTCTCC. Translating gives CASSLSYGRDNEQFS.

This clonotype was seen a handful of times. A read error may produce the germline difference seen at one junction end. The V call is TRBV7-2, the J call TRBJ2-3, with D perhaps matching TRBD1 (5 bases). The CDR3 loop spans 15 amino acids. Germline values: CDR1 SGHTA, CDR2 FQGNSA. The CDR3 sequence is CASSLEWGSTGTQYF. DNA of the CDR3: TGTGCCAGCAGCTTAGAATGGGGTAGCACAGGTACGCAGTATTTT.

The sample holds a few counts of this clonotype. One end of the junction is discordant with germline, which a read error may explain. This rearrangement joins TRBV5-8 to TRBJ2-7, with a tentative D call TRBD1 (5 bases). The CDR3 runs to 16 residues. Germline V gene lookup returns CDR1 SGHTS and CDR2 YDEGEE. The CDR3 bases are TGTGCCAGCAGCTTGGAGCAGGGCCCAAGCTCCGACGAGCAGTACTTC. Translated: CASSLEQGPSSDEQYF.

This clonotype was found many times. This chain connects TRBV29-1 to TRBJ2-1; unclear D gene. The V and J ends lost 7 bases and 3 bases respectively, with 7 bases between them. The CDR3 runs 11 residues. The germline V gene has CDR1 SQVTM and CDR2 ANQGSEA. CDR3 amino acids: CSALDYNEQFF. The CDR3 nucleotides read TGCAGCGCCCTGGACTACAATGAGCAGTTCTTC.

This clonotype was seen repeatedly, ten times or more. V gene TRBV7-2 combines with J gene TRBJ2-7; no clear D gene. Trimming removed 0 bases from V and 1 base from J, with 10 bases in between. Germline assignment: CDR1 SGHTA and CDR2 FQGNSA. The CDR3 consists of 15 residues. CDR3 coding DNA: TGTGCCAGCAGCTTAGCCCCGGAGAGATCCTACGAGCAGTACTTC. It codes for CASSLAPERSYEQYF.

A remark on this clonotype: Just one base apart from a much larger clone, this may be a read error. This rearrangement joins TRBV30 to TRBJ2-5; 10 bases map to TRBD1. The J call may be wrong; the DNA end is better matched by TRBJ2-7. The V gene's germline CDR1 is GTSNPN and CDR2 SVGIG (reference sequence). The CDR3 extends over 12 amino acids. The CDR3 here is CAWVTGGREQYF. In DNA, the CDR3 is TGTGCCTGGGTGACAGGGGGCCGCGAGCAGTACTTC.